This T cell receptor beta chain was sequenced in a study of beta chain features in type 1 diabetes. Whole-study results and caveats: In type 1 diabetes patients, VDJ junctions had fewer insertions; deletions at these junctions were more frequent. TCRB CDR3s from Type 1 diabetes patients were moderately but significantly shorter in all four CD4+ subsets.

Trimming cost V 4 bases and J 7 bases; bases outside gene matches: 4. CDR3 size: 14 residues. The V gene's germline CDR1 is SGHAT and CDR2 FQNNGV. Sequencing targeted expressed TCRB transcripts, as all isolated RNA had been reverse transcribed. Using immunoSEQ multiplex PCR, the repertoire was profiled, and TCRdb retains in-frame clones only, with some absent. The sample has 20,000 to 30,000 clones, 55% to 70% seen once. Points on this clone: As yet, its antigen is unknown.

Sequencing was carried out using Tregs from blood. The receptor was derived from a man aged 18 to 29 with type 1 diabetes. The chain has TRBV11-2 and TRBJ2-3, with 11 bases lining up with TRBD1. The CDR3 DNA reads TGTGCCAGCAGCTCTCCGGACAGGGGGCATACGCAGTATTTT. This codes for CASSSPDRGHTQYF.